The 5 T cell receptor beta chains reported below all come from one sample, sequenced in a study of cytomegalovirus exposure and HLA in healthy donors. Profiling relied on immunoSEQ multiplex PCR, and the TCRdb table lists in-frame clones only, not all of them. This sample has over 120,000 clones, with approximately 92% found just once. Sample: PBMCs. These receptors were collected from a woman aged 18-29 years in good health and CMV-seropositive.

This chain joins TRBV7-2 and TRBJ2-7, with 11 bases matching TRBD2. The CDR3 extends over 15 amino acids. CDR1 is SGHTA and CDR2 is FQGNSA in the germline V gene. With V trimmed by 4 bases and J by 7 bases, 9 bases remained unmatched. CDR3 region: CASSSGSGGGREQYF. The CDR3, as DNA: TGTGCCAGCAGCTCGGGTAGCGGGGGGGGTAGGGAGCAGTACTTC.

The count of this clone is one. J is TRBJ2-5 and V is TRBV30; 8 positions agree with TRBD2. V lost 3 bases to trimming and J lost 3 bases; unmatched junction nucleotides: 6. Germline V CDR1 and CDR2: GTSNPN, SVGIG (reference sequence). This CDR3 spans 14 amino acids. CDR3 residues: CAWSLARGEETQYF. As DNA, the CDR3 is TGTGCCTGGAGCCTGGCGCGGGGGGAAGAGACCCAGTACTTC.

The chain links TRBV6-6 to TRBJ1-4, with D possibly matching TRBD1 (5 bases). Between the trimmed V and J ends, which lost 6 bases and 3 bases, there was a span of 11 bases. The CDR3 spans 14 residues. Germline-derived CDR1 and CDR2 are MNHNY and SVGAGI (reference sequence). Here the CDR3 reads CASRPDIPNEKLFF. The CDR3 DNA reads TGTGCCAGCAGGCCGGACATACCTAATGAAAAACTGTTTTTT.

This clone was recorded only once. This chain connects TRBV18 to TRBJ1-4; 7 bases map to TRBD1. Germline CDR1 KGHSH, CDR2 LQKENI. This CDR3 has 14 residues. With 6 bases clipped from V and 6 bases from J, the junction kept 7 bases outside the gene matches. The CDR3: CASSLQGKDEKLFF. The CDR3 DNA follows: TGTGCCAGCTCTTTACAGGGGAAGGATGAAAAACTGTTTTTT.

As concerns this clone: Different DNA sequences within this sample yield the same CDR3. J is TRBJ2-7 and V is TRBV11-2, with 8 bases lining up with TRBD1. The CDR3 loop spans 14 amino acids. V shed 1 base and J 2 bases; nucleotides not matched to a gene: 1. The germline V gene has CDR1 SGHAT and CDR2 FQNNGV. The CDR3 nucleotides read TGTGCCAGCAGCTTAGGGACAGGGACCTACGAGCAGTACTTC. It is translated as CASSLGTGTYEQYF. Supplemented by reference TRBV11-2 and TRBJ2-7, the full variable domain reads EAGVAQSPRYKIIEKRQSVAFWCNPISGHATLYWYQQILGQGPKLLIQFQNNGVVDDSQLPKDRFSAERLKGVDSTLKIQPAKLEDSAVYLCASSLGTGTYEQYFGPGTRLTVT.